Included here is one TCR beta chain sequence, with context. Measured with immunoSEQ multiplex PCR; TCRdb has only the in-frame clones, and not every one. This sample carries roughly 70,000 clones, about four fifths of them seen once, and the ten largest clones take approximately 15%. Seattle patient enrollment occurred during active infection, with longitudinal follow-up thereafter. V lost 0 bases and J 10 bases, leaving 20 bases between the germline ends. The CDR3 consists of 16 residues. CDR1 and CDR2 (germline): MNHEY, SMNVEV (reference sequence). The source of the sample is a study of blood T cell repertoires in COVID-19. The overall study: Collection of acute and convalescent COVID-19 samples took place in the United States, Italy and Spain.

The clonotype was recovered from a man aged 60 to 69 with COVID-19, enrolled during active disease. Sequenced material: peripheral blood. This sequence joins TRBV27 and TRBJ2-3; no clear D. The CDR3 sequence is CASSLSAGRLPLSQYF. The CDR3 DNA reads as TGTGCCAGCAGTTTATCCGCCGGCCGACTTCCTCTGTCGCAGTATTTT.